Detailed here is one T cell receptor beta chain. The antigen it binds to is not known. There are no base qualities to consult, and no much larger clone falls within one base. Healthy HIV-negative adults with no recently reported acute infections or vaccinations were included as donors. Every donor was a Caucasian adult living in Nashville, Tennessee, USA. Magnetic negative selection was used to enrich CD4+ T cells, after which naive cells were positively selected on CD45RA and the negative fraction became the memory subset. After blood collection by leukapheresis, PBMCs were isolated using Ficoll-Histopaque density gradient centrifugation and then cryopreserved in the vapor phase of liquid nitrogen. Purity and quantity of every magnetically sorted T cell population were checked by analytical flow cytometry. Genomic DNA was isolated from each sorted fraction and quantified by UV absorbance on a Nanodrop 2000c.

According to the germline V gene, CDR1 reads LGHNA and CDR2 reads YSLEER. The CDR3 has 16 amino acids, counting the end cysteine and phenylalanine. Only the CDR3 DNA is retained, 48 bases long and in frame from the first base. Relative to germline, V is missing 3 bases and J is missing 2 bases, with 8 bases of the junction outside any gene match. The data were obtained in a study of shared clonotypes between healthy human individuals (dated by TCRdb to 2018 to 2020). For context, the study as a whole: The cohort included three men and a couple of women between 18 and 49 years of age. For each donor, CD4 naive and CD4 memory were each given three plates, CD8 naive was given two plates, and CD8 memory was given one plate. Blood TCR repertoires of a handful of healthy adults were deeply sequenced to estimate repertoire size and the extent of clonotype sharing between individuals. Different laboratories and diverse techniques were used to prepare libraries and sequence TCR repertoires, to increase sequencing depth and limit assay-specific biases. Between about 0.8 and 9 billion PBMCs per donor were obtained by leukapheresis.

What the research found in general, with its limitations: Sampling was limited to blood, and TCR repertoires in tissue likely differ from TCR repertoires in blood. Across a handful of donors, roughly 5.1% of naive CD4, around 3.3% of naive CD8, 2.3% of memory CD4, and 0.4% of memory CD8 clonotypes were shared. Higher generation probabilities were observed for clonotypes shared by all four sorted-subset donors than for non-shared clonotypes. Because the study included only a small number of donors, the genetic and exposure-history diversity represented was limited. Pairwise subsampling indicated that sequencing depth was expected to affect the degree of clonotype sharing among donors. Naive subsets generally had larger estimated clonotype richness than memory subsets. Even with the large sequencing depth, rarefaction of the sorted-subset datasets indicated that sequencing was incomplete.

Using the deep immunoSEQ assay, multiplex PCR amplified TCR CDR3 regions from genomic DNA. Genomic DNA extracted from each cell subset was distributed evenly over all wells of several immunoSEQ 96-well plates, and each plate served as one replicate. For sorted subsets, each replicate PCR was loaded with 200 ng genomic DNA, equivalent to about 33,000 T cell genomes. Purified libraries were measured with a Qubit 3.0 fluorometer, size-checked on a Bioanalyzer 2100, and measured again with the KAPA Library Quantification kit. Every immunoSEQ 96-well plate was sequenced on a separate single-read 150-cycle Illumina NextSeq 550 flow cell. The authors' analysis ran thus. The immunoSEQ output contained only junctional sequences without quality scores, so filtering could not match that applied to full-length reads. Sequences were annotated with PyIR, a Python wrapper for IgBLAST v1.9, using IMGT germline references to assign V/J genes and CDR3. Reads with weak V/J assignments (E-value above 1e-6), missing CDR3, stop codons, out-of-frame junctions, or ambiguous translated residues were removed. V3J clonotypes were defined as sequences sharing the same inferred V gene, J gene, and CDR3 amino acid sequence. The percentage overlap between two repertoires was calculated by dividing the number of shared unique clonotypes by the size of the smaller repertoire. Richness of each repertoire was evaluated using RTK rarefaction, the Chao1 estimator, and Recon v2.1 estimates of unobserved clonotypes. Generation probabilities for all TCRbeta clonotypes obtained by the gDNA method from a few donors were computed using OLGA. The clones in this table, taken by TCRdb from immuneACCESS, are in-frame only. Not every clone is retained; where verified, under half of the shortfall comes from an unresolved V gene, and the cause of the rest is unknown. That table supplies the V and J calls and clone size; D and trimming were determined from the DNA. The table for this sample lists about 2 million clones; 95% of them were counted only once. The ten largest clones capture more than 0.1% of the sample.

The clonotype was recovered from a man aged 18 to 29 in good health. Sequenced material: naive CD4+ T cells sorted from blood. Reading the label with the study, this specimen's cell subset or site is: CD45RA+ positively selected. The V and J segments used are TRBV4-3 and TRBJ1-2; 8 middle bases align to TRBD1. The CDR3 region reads CASSHRTGTGNYGYTF. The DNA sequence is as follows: TGCGCCAGCAGCCATAGGACAGGGACAGGCAACTATGGCTACACCTTC.